The rows below give T cell receptor beta chains drawn from one sample of a study of blood T cell repertoires in COVID-19. TCRdb's copy holds only in-frame clones and misses some; the assay was immunoSEQ multiplex PCR. Of 150,000 to 200,000 clones detected, around nine tenths appear once; the ten largest clones hold 0.45% to 0.65%. Sequences were obtained from peripheral blood. These receptors were collected from a man between 50 and 59 years old with acute or convalescent COVID-19. CDR3s include the opening cysteine and the closing phenylalanine or tryptophan. Fields, in order: D gene, CDR3 length, V gene, clone size, J gene, CDR3 DNA, CDR3 protein. D genes are given only for firm matches. The size field is filled for only some rows; it gives once, few, many or a size class.

D gene: TRBD2; CDR3 length: 15; V gene: TRBV3-1/TRBV3-2; clone size: .; J gene: TRBJ2-2; CDR3 DNA: TGTGCCAGCAGCCAACTAGCGGGTTTCACCGGGGAGCTGTTTTTT; CDR3 protein: CASSQLAGFTGELFF
D gene: TRBD2; CDR3 length: 16; V gene: TRBV6-1; clone size: .; J gene: TRBJ2-3; CDR3 DNA: TGTGCCAGCAGTGCTCTAGCGGGGGGTGTGACAGATACGCAGTATTTT; CDR3 protein: CASSALAGGVTDTQYF
D gene: TRBD2; CDR3 length: 16; V gene: TRBV4-1; clone size: .; J gene: TRBJ2-1; CDR3 DNA: TGCGCCAGCAGCCAATACGGGACTAGCGGCTACAATGAGCAGTTCTTC; CDR3 protein: CASSQYGTSGYNEQFF
D gene: .; CDR3 length: 12; V gene: TRBV28; clone size: .; J gene: TRBJ2-5; CDR3 DNA: TGTGCCAGCAAAGAGTATGGAGAGACCCAGTACTTC; CDR3 protein: CASKEYGETQYF
D gene: .; CDR3 length: 18; V gene: TRBV19; clone size: .; J gene: TRBJ1-5; CDR3 DNA: TGTGCCAGTACCAATGGGCGGTGGGGCAGGGAGGACAATCAGCCCCAGCATTTT; CDR3 protein: CASTNGRWGREDNQPQHF
D gene: TRBD1; CDR3 length: 16; V gene: TRBV19; clone size: .; J gene: TRBJ1-5; CDR3 DNA: TGTGCCAGTAGTATCGTTTACAGGGGATCCAATCAGCCCCAGCATTTT; CDR3 protein: CASSIVYRGSNQPQHF
D gene: TRBD1; CDR3 length: 19; V gene: TRBV28; clone size: few; J gene: TRBJ1-5; CDR3 DNA: TGTGCCAGCAGTCCTCACCCGGGACAGGGAAATACTGGCAATCAGCCCCAGCATTTT; CDR3 protein: CASSPHPGQGNTGNQPQHF
D gene: .; CDR3 length: 14; V gene: TRBV30; clone size: .; J gene: TRBJ1-1; CDR3 DNA: TGTGCCTGGTATTCCGGGAGGGGAAGGACTGAAGCTTTCTTT; CDR3 protein: CAWYSGRGRTEAFF
D gene: .; CDR3 length: 14; V gene: TRBV6-6; clone size: .; J gene: TRBJ1-5; CDR3 DNA: TGTGCCAGCAGCCGGGATTTTAGCAATCAGCCCCAGCATTTT; CDR3 protein: CASSRDFSNQPQHF
D gene: .; CDR3 length: 18; V gene: TRBV7-9; clone size: once; J gene: TRBJ1-2; CDR3 DNA: TGTGCCAGCAGCCGAGGGTGGGAAAGGCAGAAAGAGGACTATGGCTACACCTTC; CDR3 protein: CASSRGWERQKEDYGYTF
D gene: .; CDR3 length: 16; V gene: TRBV19; clone size: .; J gene: TRBJ1-2; CDR3 DNA: TGTGCCAGTACCCCTTGGAAGGCAGGCTCGAATCGTGGCTACACCTTC; CDR3 protein: CASTPWKAGSNRGYTF
D gene: TRBD1; CDR3 length: 15; V gene: TRBV6-5; clone size: .; J gene: TRBJ2-2; CDR3 DNA: TGTGCCAGCAGTTACCGGGACAGCGGCACCGGGGAGCTGTTTTTT; CDR3 protein: CASSYRDSGTGELFF
D gene: TRBD1; CDR3 length: 14; V gene: TRBV28; clone size: .; J gene: TRBJ1-2; CDR3 DNA: TGTGCCAGCAGTTTAGCCACAGGGGTGAATGGCTACACCTTC; CDR3 protein: CASSLATGVNGYTF
D gene: .; CDR3 length: 15; V gene: TRBV11-2; clone size: .; J gene: TRBJ1-2; CDR3 DNA: TGTGCCAGCAGCTTAGATCTGGGGGGATTCGCTGGCTACACCTTC; CDR3 protein: CASSLDLGGFAGYTF
D gene: TRBD2; CDR3 length: 14; V gene: TRBV30; clone size: .; J gene: TRBJ2-7; CDR3 DNA: TGTGCCTGGAGTGGGGTAGCGGGAGCCCACGAGCAGTACTTC; CDR3 protein: CAWSGVAGAHEQYF
D gene: TRBD1; CDR3 length: 13; V gene: TRBV28; clone size: .; J gene: TRBJ1-5; CDR3 DNA: TGTGCCAGCAGTCTTACAGGGGATCAGCCCCAGCATTTT; CDR3 protein: CASSLTGDQPQHF
D gene: TRBD1; CDR3 length: 15; V gene: TRBV4-1; clone size: .; J gene: TRBJ1-2; CDR3 DNA: TGCGCCAGCAGCCCAGGGGACAGGGTGGTCTATGGCTACACCTTC; CDR3 protein: CASSPGDRVVYGYTF
D gene: .; CDR3 length: 13; V gene: TRBV12-3/TRBV12-4; clone size: .; J gene: TRBJ2-5; CDR3 DNA: TGTGCCAGCAGTTTATGGGGAGAAGAGACCCAGTACTTC; CDR3 protein: CASSLWGEETQYF
D gene: TRBD1; CDR3 length: 13; V gene: TRBV6-6; clone size: .; J gene: TRBJ1-6; CDR3 DNA: TGTGCCAGCAGCCGGGACAGCAATTCACCCCTCCACTTT; CDR3 protein: CASSRDSNSPLHF
D gene: TRBD1; CDR3 length: 14; V gene: TRBV19; clone size: many; J gene: TRBJ1-5; CDR3 DNA: TGTGCCAGTAGTGGGACAGGGGGCAATCAGCCCCAGCATTTT; CDR3 protein: CASSGTGGNQPQHF
D gene: TRBD1; CDR3 length: 14; V gene: TRBV18; clone size: .; J gene: TRBJ2-7; CDR3 DNA: TGTGCCAGCTCACGAACCGGGACAGCCTACGAGCAGTACTTC; CDR3 protein: CASSRTGTAYEQYF
D gene: TRBD1; CDR3 length: 15; V gene: TRBV5-1; clone size: .; J gene: TRBJ1-1; CDR3 DNA: TGCGCCAGCAGCCGCGGGGGACAGGGAAACACTGAAGCTTTCTTT; CDR3 protein: CASSRGGQGNTEAFF
D gene: TRBD1; CDR3 length: 13; V gene: TRBV27; clone size: .; J gene: TRBJ1-1; CDR3 DNA: TGTGCCTCACGTCTGGGACAGGGCACTGAAGCTTTCTTT; CDR3 protein: CASRLGQGTEAFF
D gene: .; CDR3 length: 14; V gene: TRBV4-3; clone size: .; J gene: TRBJ2-5; CDR3 DNA: TGCGCCAGCAGCCAAGATCAGGGTTATGAGACCCAGTACTTC; CDR3 protein: CASSQDQGYETQYF
D gene: .; CDR3 length: 14; V gene: TRBV2; clone size: few; J gene: TRBJ1-2; CDR3 DNA: TGTGCCAGCAGTGAACTCAGGGAAAGTAATGGCTACACCTTC; CDR3 protein: CASSELRESNGYTF
D gene: .; CDR3 length: 13; V gene: TRBV6-2/TRBV6-3; clone size: .; J gene: TRBJ2-1; CDR3 DNA: TGTGCCAGCAGTCCCACAAGCTACAATGAGCAGTTCTTC; CDR3 protein: CASSPTSYNEQFF
D gene: .; CDR3 length: 14; V gene: TRBV19; clone size: .; J gene: TRBJ1-5; CDR3 DNA: TGTGCCAGTAGTAGCAGGTGGAGCAATCAGCCCCAGCATTTT; CDR3 protein: CASSSRWSNQPQHF
D gene: .; CDR3 length: 13; V gene: TRBV12-3/TRBV12-4; clone size: .; J gene: TRBJ1-3; CDR3 DNA: TGTGCCAGCAGCCTAGGGGTCGGAAACACCATATATTTT; CDR3 protein: CASSLGVGNTIYF
D gene: TRBD1; CDR3 length: 18; V gene: TRBV29-1; clone size: .; J gene: TRBJ1-1; CDR3 DNA: TGCAGCATCCCCCCGGGACAGGGCCCGGCCGGCGTGAACACTGAAGCTTTCTTT; CDR3 protein: CSIPPGQGPAGVNTEAFF
D gene: .; CDR3 length: 15; V gene: TRBV7-9; clone size: .; J gene: TRBJ2-1; CDR3 DNA: TGTGCCAGCAGCACCCCGGACATAAGCTACAATGAGCAGTTCTTC; CDR3 protein: CASSTPDISYNEQFF
D gene: TRBD2; CDR3 length: 16; V gene: TRBV7-2; clone size: .; J gene: TRBJ2-3; CDR3 DNA: TGTGCCAGCAGCAGACTAGCGGGGGGGAACACAGATACGCAGTATTTT; CDR3 protein: CASSRLAGGNTDTQYF
D gene: .; CDR3 length: 14; V gene: TRBV19; clone size: .; J gene: TRBJ1-1; CDR3 DNA: TGTGCCAGTAGAAGCTTCACTTTGAACACTGAAGCTTTCTTT; CDR3 protein: CASRSFTLNTEAFF
D gene: TRBD2; CDR3 length: 16; V gene: TRBV5-4; clone size: medium-sized; J gene: TRBJ2-7; CDR3 DNA: TGTGCCAGCAGCTTGCAGAGCGGGAGGGGCTCCTACGAGCAGTACTTC; CDR3 protein: CASSLQSGRGSYEQYF
D gene: TRBD2; CDR3 length: 16; V gene: TRBV11-2; clone size: .; J gene: TRBJ2-3; CDR3 DNA: TGTGCCAGCAGCTTAGAGGGGACTAGCGGGCCAGATACGCAGTATTTT; CDR3 protein: CASSLEGTSGPDTQYF
D gene: .; CDR3 length: 13; V gene: TRBV28; clone size: .; J gene: TRBJ1-6; CDR3 DNA: TGTGCCAGCAGTAGACATGGGAATTCACCCCTCCACTTT; CDR3 protein: CASSRHGNSPLHF
D gene: .; CDR3 length: 15; V gene: TRBV19; clone size: .; J gene: TRBJ1-4; CDR3 DNA: TGTGCCAGTAGACCCCAGGGAGGTAGGAATGAAAAACTGTTTTTT; CDR3 protein: CASRPQGGRNEKLFF
D gene: TRBD1; CDR3 length: 14; V gene: TRBV5-1; clone size: .; J gene: TRBJ1-1; CDR3 DNA: TGCGCCAGCAGCTTAGGACAGGGGCACACTGAAGCTTTCTTT; CDR3 protein: CASSLGQGHTEAFF
D gene: .; CDR3 length: 12; V gene: TRBV5-8; clone size: .; J gene: TRBJ1-3; CDR3 DNA: TGTGCCAGCAGCTATCGTGGAAACACCATATATTTT; CDR3 protein: CASSYRGNTIYF
D gene: .; CDR3 length: 11; V gene: TRBV6-5; clone size: .; J gene: TRBJ2-5; CDR3 DNA: TGTGCCACCACTAGTTTCGGGACCCAGTACTTC; CDR3 protein: CATTSFGTQYF
D gene: TRBD1; CDR3 length: 14; V gene: TRBV27; clone size: .; J gene: TRBJ2-7; CDR3 DNA: TGTGCCAGCAGTTTAGAGGGACAGGGCGCCGAGCAGTACTTC; CDR3 protein: CASSLEGQGAEQYF
D gene: TRBD1; CDR3 length: 16; V gene: TRBV19; clone size: .; J gene: TRBJ1-1; CDR3 DNA: TGTGCCACCACAAACGTCCGGACAGGGCGAACGGGTGAAGCTTTCTTT; CDR3 protein: CATTNVRTGRTGEAFF
D gene: .; CDR3 length: 15; V gene: TRBV10-2; clone size: .; J gene: TRBJ1-3; CDR3 DNA: TGCGCCAGCAGTGAGAGGGGTGGCTCTGGAAACACCATATATTTT; CDR3 protein: CASSERGGSGNTIYF
D gene: TRBD1; CDR3 length: 14; V gene: TRBV28; clone size: .; J gene: TRBJ2-2; CDR3 DNA: TGTGCCAGCAGTTTGGGCAGGGGGCCCGGGGAGCTGTTTTTT; CDR3 protein: CASSLGRGPGELFF
D gene: .; CDR3 length: 15; V gene: TRBV10-1; clone size: .; J gene: TRBJ1-5; CDR3 DNA: TGCGCCAGCAGTTCCCCCCGGGGTAGCAATCAGCCCCAGCATTTT; CDR3 protein: CASSSPRGSNQPQHF
D gene: TRBD1; CDR3 length: 14; V gene: TRBV19; clone size: .; J gene: TRBJ1-6; CDR3 DNA: TGTGCCAGTAGTGGGGACAGTTATAATTCACCCCTCCACTTT; CDR3 protein: CASSGDSYNSPLHF
D gene: .; CDR3 length: 15; V gene: TRBV2; clone size: .; J gene: TRBJ1-1; CDR3 DNA: TGTGCCAGCAGTAGATACGCCCGGGGAGGTACTGAAGCTTTCTTT; CDR3 protein: CASSRYARGGTEAFF
D gene: TRBD1; CDR3 length: 15; V gene: TRBV2; clone size: .; J gene: TRBJ1-6; CDR3 DNA: TGTGCCAGCAGTCGACAGGGGGAGGATAATTCACCCCTCCACTTT; CDR3 protein: CASSRQGEDNSPLHF
D gene: TRBD1; CDR3 length: 15; V gene: TRBV7-9; clone size: .; J gene: TRBJ2-1; CDR3 DNA: TGTGCCAGCATGCTAGCTGGACAGGCTTACAATGAGCAGTTCTTC; CDR3 protein: CASMLAGQAYNEQFF
D gene: .; CDR3 length: 13; V gene: TRBV27; clone size: .; J gene: TRBJ1-2; CDR3 DNA: TGTGCCAGCAGTCCCGGACAGATCTATGGCTACACCTTC; CDR3 protein: CASSPGQIYGYTF
D gene: .; CDR3 length: 11; V gene: TRBV30; clone size: .; J gene: TRBJ1-3; CDR3 DNA: TGTGCCTGGGCTTTTGGAAACACCATATATTTT; CDR3 protein: CAWAFGNTIYF